The TCR beta chain under discussion was sequenced for a study of OX40 agonist ivuxolimab in advanced cancers. Assay used: immunoSEQ multiplex PCR; TCRdb lists only in-frame clones, some missing. The data show fewer than 75,000 clones, around 90% seen once. CDR1 and CDR2 (germline): SEHNR, FQNEAQ (reference sequence). The J segment lost 7 bases and the V segment lost 6 bases, leaving 11 bases of the junction unmatched. The CDR3 has 14 residues. Drawing of blood for sampling happened at baseline, at cycle 4 day 1, and at cycle 7 day 1. This material consisted of CD4+ or CD8+ T cells sorted from blood, taken in a trial of the OX40 agonist ivuxolimab. The genes are TRBV7-9 and TRBJ1-2; 7 bases align to TRBD1. The sequence was obtained from an adult with an advanced solid tumor such as melanoma, head and neck, liver or kidney cancer. The chain's CDR3 is CASRSDRQGAGYTF. Written as DNA, the CDR3 is TGTGCCAGCAGGTCAGACCGACAGGGCGCTGGCTACACCTTC.